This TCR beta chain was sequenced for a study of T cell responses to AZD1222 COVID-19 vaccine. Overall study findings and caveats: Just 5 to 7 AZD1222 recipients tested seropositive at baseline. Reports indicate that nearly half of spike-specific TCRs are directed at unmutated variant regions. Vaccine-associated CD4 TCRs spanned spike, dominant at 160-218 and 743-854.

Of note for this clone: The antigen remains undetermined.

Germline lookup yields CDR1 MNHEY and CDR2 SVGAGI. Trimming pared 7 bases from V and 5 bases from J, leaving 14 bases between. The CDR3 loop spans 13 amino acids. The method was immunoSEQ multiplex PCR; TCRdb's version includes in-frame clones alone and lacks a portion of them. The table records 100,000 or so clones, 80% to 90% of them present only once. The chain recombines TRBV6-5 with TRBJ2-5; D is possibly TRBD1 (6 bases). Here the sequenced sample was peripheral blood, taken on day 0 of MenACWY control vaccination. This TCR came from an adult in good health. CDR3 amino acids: CASTLTGRETQYF. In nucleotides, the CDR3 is TGTGCCAGCACCCTGACAGGTCGGGAGACCCAGTACTTC.